The clone carrying this TCR beta chain was observed a few times. Its matching antigen is unknown. The data stem from a study of CD8+ T cells in alopecia areata. Treatment indicated: oral pan-JAK inhibitor, 5-10 mg twice daily. Study results and caveats: Clonality in lesional scalp, especially alopecia totalis/universalis, exceeded that of normal scalp.

TCR sequencing used cDNA made by reverse transcription of extracted RNA. Clones were sequenced by immunoSEQ multiplex PCR, and TCRdb holds only the in-frame ones, with some missing. The table lists over 150,000 clones, around 59% of them singletons. The receptor comes from a human donor with alopecia areata. This material consisted of CD4+ T cells sorted from blood, taken at week 24, from a patient treated with tofacitinib.

CDR3 in DNA: TGCGCCAGCAGCTTGGTTCCCCTATCCGGAACGGGGGCCGGGGAGCTGTTTTTT. It yields the protein CASSLVPLSGTGAGELFF. The chain joins TRBV5-1 to TRBJ2-2, with D possibly being TRBD2 (6 bases). CDR1 and CDR2 from the germline V gene are SGHRS and YFSETQ. This CDR3 contains 18 residues. The germline V and J ends were trimmed by 0 bases and 6 bases, with 21 bases remaining between them.